Presented here are 26 T cell receptor beta chains from one specimen sequenced in a study of cytomegalovirus exposure and HLA in healthy donors. With 60 Vbeta and 13 Jbeta primers, the PCR was carried out. Clones were read by immunoSEQ multiplex PCR, and TCRdb kept only the in-frame ones, dropping some. The sample lists about 50,000 clones; about four fifths were seen once. Sequencing was performed on PBMCs. The receptors here all came from a boy younger than 18 in good health and CMV-seropositive.

The chain joins TRBV7-9 to TRBJ1-3; D gene uncertain. Germline V gene data show CDR1 as SEHNR and CDR2 as FQNEAQ (reference sequence). Trimming stripped 5 bases from V and 0 bases from J, with 11 bases between. The CDR3 consists of 15 residues. CDR3 protein: CASSPNFSSGNTIYF. The CDR3 DNA reads as TGTGCCAGCAGCCCCAATTTTAGCTCTGGAAACACCATATATTTT.

The J gene is TRBJ2-5, the V gene TRBV4-2, with 14 bases identical to TRBD2. After removal of 3 bases from V and 4 bases from J, the junction contained 13 bases not matched to a gene. This CDR3 contains 19 residues. CDR1 is LGHNA and CDR2 is YNFKEQ in the germline V gene. The CDR3 is CASSQISGTSGGGGETQYF. CDR3 bases: TGTGCCAGCAGCCAGATTTCCGGGACTAGCGGGGGAGGTGGAGAGACCCAGTACTTC.

This clone was detected only once. The J gene is TRBJ2-1, the V gene TRBV9; TRBD2 matches at 8 bases. The CDR3 contains 15 residues. The trim removed 3 bases at V and 3 bases at J, leaving 5 bases unmatched. The germline V gene encodes CDR1 SGDLS and CDR2 YYNGEE. The CDR3 DNA reads as TGTGCCAGCAGCGCCCCCGGGGGGGTCTACAATGAGCAGTTCTTC. Amino acid sequence: CASSAPGGVYNEQFF.

The V and J genes are TRBV6-5 and TRBJ2-7; weak D call: TRBD2 (6 bases). V was trimmed by 7 bases and J by 4 bases, leaving 17 bases between them. CDR1 MNHEY and CDR2 SVGAGI come from the germline V gene. The length of the CDR3 is 14 residues. The CDR3 DNA follows: TGTGCCAGCAAGCGCGGGGCATCTGGTTACGAGCAGTACTTC. This sequence encodes CASKRGASGYEQYF.

This clone came up a few times. As DNA, the CDR3 is TGTGCCAGCAGGTTTTCTGAGCGGCCGGACTACGAGCAGTACTTC. Residues: CASRFSERPDYEQYF. J is TRBJ2-7 and V is TRBV6-5, with TRBD2 as a possible D gene (5 bases). Germline V gene sequence: CDR1 MNHEY, CDR2 SVGAGI. The CDR3 is made up of 15 amino acids. V was cut by 6 bases and J by 3 bases, with 18 bases left in between.

CDR3 sequence (DNA): TGCGCCAGCACCCCCCAGGGTCCTGGGGCCAACGTCCTGACTTTC. Amino acids: CASTPQGPGANVLTF. The V call is TRBV5-1, the J call TRBJ2-6; the D gene is possibly TRBD1 (5 bases). The CDR3 totals 15 residues. Per germline, CDR1 SGHRS and CDR2 YFSETQ. The V end lost 6 bases, the J end lost 2 bases, and 12 bases lay between the germline ends.

The chain links TRBV19 to TRBJ1-5; D is unclear. V gave up 5 bases and J gave up 3 bases, with 11 bases separating them. Germline CDR1 is LNHDA and CDR2 is SQIVND (reference sequence). There are 14 residues in the CDR3. The DNA for the CDR3 is TGTGCCAGTAGTCCTCCGGGAGACAATCAGCCCCAGCATTTT. Encoded protein: CASSPPGDNQPQHF. The variable domain in full, completed from reference TRBV19 and TRBJ1-5, reads DGGITQSPKYLFRKEGQNVTLSCEQNLNHDAMYWYRQDPGQGLRLIYYSQIVNDFQKGDIAEGYSVSREKKESFPLTVTSAQKNPTAFYLCASSPPGDNQPQHFGDGTRLSIL.

The V gene is TRBV5-4, the J gene TRBJ1-2; tentatively, D is TRBD1 (5 bases). The CDR3 extends over 13 amino acids. V was shortened by 4 bases and J by 8 bases, with 15 bases between the two germline ends. Germline CDR1 SGHNT, CDR2 YYREEE (reference sequence). The CDR3 reads CASSPGQSEGYTF. In DNA form, the CDR3 reads TGTGCCAGCAGCCCCGGACAATCTGAGGGCTACACCTTC.

The gene calls are TRBV6-5 and TRBJ2-7, with TRBD2 as a possible D gene (6 bases). V gave up 2 bases and J gave up 0 bases, with 11 bases separating them. CDR1 is MNHEY, CDR2 SVGAGI, per germline. The CDR3 loop spans 15 amino acids. In nucleotides, the CDR3 is TGTGCCAGCAGTTACACGGGGGTCCTCTCCTACGAGCAGTACTTC. Translated, it gives CASSYTGVLSYEQYF.

The CDR3 nucleotides are TGTGCCAGCAGTTCCACAGGGCTGAGCTCCTACAATGAGCAGTTCTTC. This gives the protein CASSSTGLSSYNEQFF. The chain employs TRBV6-5 and TRBJ2-1; D is perhaps TRBD1 (6 bases). This CDR3 is 16 amino acids long. Germline lookup yields CDR1 MNHEY and CDR2 SVGAGI. V lost 4 bases to trimming and J lost 0 bases, with 13 bases between them.

The chain has TRBV4-2 and TRBJ2-7; possible D gene TRBD2, 5 bases. Germline assignment: CDR1 LGHNA and CDR2 YNFKEQ. The CDR3 spans 14 residues. Trimming took off 0 bases at V and 2 bases at J, with 8 bases between the two ends. The CDR3, as DNA: TGTGCCAGCAGCCAAGACTGGGAGCCCTACGAGCAGTACTTC. Amino acid sequence: CASSQDWEPYEQYF.

The chain carries TRBV6-1 and TRBJ1-5; D remains unclear. V was pared by 7 bases and J by 3 bases, with 10 bases between. The CDR3 runs to 13 residues. Per germline, CDR1 MNHNS and CDR2 SASEGT. The CDR3 region has the DNA TGTGCCAGCAACAGACGGTCCAATCAGCCCCAGCATTTT. This translates into CASNRRSNQPQHF.

A note on this clone: This likely comes from a read error, as the CDR3 has no conserved phenylalanine or tryptophan at its end. The chain employs TRBV9 and TRBJ2-3; possible D gene TRBD2, 6 bases. Deletions cut 0 bases from V and 0 bases from J, with 8 bases between. CDR1 is SGDLS and CDR2 is YYNGEE in the germline V gene. This CDR3 has 15 residues. For the CDR3, the DNA is TGTGCCAGCAGCGTAGGGCGGGGAAGCACAGATACGCAGTATTCT. This codes for CASSVGRGSTDTQYS.

This chain joins TRBV5-4 and TRBJ2-3; 10 bases are shared with TRBD2. J lost 4 bases, V lost 6 bases, and 14 bases had no gene match. The CDR3 contains 17 residues. CDR1 and CDR2 (germline): SGHNT, YYREEE (reference sequence). The CDR3 bases are TGTGCCAGCACCTACCGATTCAGCGGGGGGGCCTCAGATACGCAGTATTTT. The encoded protein is CASTYRFSGGASDTQYF.

V and J are TRBV6-5 and TRBJ1-5; unclear D gene. Germline CDR1 MNHEY, CDR2 SVGAGI. Deletions cut 6 bases from V and 0 bases from J, with 9 bases between. The CDR3 loop spans 14 amino acids. DNA for the CDR3: TGTGCCAGCAGGGGCAGTTATAGCAATCAGCCCCAGCATTTT. It encodes CASRGSYSNQPQHF.

This clone was seen just once. This chain uses TRBV13 with TRBJ1-1, with D tentatively TRBD1 (5 bases). CDR1 and CDR2 from the germline V gene are PRHDT and FYEKMQ (reference sequence). The germline V and J ends were trimmed by 4 bases and 7 bases, with 13 bases remaining between them. This CDR3 spans 13 amino acids. CDR3 sequence: CASSWGLFGEAFF. The CDR3 DNA sequence: TGTGCCAGCAGCTGGGGCCTTTTCGGTGAAGCTTTCTTT.

The genes are TRBV5-1 and TRBJ2-2; 13 bases match TRBD2. Germline V gene lookup returns CDR1 SGHRS and CDR2 YFSETQ. V lost 4 bases to trimming and J lost 6 bases; unmatched junction nucleotides: 3. The CDR3 contains 15 residues. The CDR3 is CASSATSGGAGELFF. The CDR3 DNA is TGCGCCAGCAGCGCCACTAGCGGGGGGGCCGGGGAGCTGTTTTTT.

The chain recombines TRBV7-3 with TRBJ2-6, with no clear D. This CDR3 region has 12 residues. V was pared by 7 bases and J by 4 bases, with 5 bases between. Germline V gives CDR1 SGHTA, CDR2 FQGTGA. The CDR3 region is CASTGGANVLTF. CDR3 nucleotides: TGTGCCAGCACCGGGGGGGCCAACGTCCTGACTTTC.

The CDR3 protein is CASSLVGLGEETQYF. Written as DNA, the CDR3 is TGCGCCAGCAGCTTGGTGGGACTGGGGGAAGAGACCCAGTACTTC. This chain uses TRBV5-1 with TRBJ2-5, with D perhaps TRBD2 (6 bases). The length of the CDR3 is 15 residues. V was pared by 0 bases and J by 3 bases, with 12 bases between. The germline V gene encodes CDR1 SGHRS and CDR2 YFSETQ.

The chain links TRBV29-1 to TRBJ1-1; no clear D gene. CDR1 and CDR2 (germline): SQVTM, ANQGSEA. With 6 bases removed from V and 3 bases from J, the gap between germline ends came to 11 bases. CDR3 length: 12 residues. CDR3 nucleotides: TGCAGCGTGAACCCCGCGGACACTGAAGCTTTCTTT. Protein product: CSVNPADTEAFF.

The V and J genes are TRBV6-5 and TRBJ1-4, with D maybe TRBD1 (5 bases). Germline V lookup: CDR1 MNHEY, CDR2 SVGAGI. V was trimmed by 2 bases and J by 6 bases, leaving 13 bases between them. This CDR3 has 15 amino acids. The CDR3 spells CASSYAGGGDEKLFF. CDR3 bases: TGTGCCAGCAGTTACGCGGGGGGGGGAGATGAAAAACTGTTTTTT.

CDR3 sequence (DNA): TGTGCCAGCAGCCAGGGCAGCGGGGGGCCGGCCTACAATGAGCAGTTCTTC. The encoded protein is CASSQGSGGPAYNEQFF. The chain has TRBV4-2 and TRBJ2-1; 9 nucleotides agree with TRBD2. From germline, CDR1 is LGHNA and CDR2 YNFKEQ. CDR3 size: 17 residues. V lost 3 bases and J lost 2; bases outside the gene matches: 8.

This clone turned up a few times. This sequence joins TRBV9 and TRBJ2-2; D gene ambiguous. The CDR3 is 12 amino acids. The V end lost 3 bases, the J end lost 4 bases, and 4 bases lay between the germline ends. Germline V lookup: CDR1 SGDLS, CDR2 YYNGEE. CDR3 residues: CASSGGTGELFF. The CDR3 bases are TGTGCCAGCAGCGGAGGCACCGGGGAGCTGTTTTTT.

The chain is built from TRBV27 and TRBJ2-7, with 9 bases lining up with TRBD2. The CDR3 has 15 amino acids. The ends lost 7 bases at V and 1 base at J; junction bases unmatched: 8. Germline V gene data show CDR1 as MNHEY and CDR2 as SMNVEV (reference sequence). In DNA, the CDR3 is TGTGCCAGCATGGTAGCGGGGGCCGGTTCCTACGAGCAGTACTTC. It yields the protein CASMVAGAGSYEQYF.

The chain joins TRBV27 to TRBJ1-2; TRBD1 matches at 7 bases. V lost 4 bases and J lost 7; bases outside the gene matches: 6. CDR3 length: 13 amino acids. Germline V gives CDR1 MNHEY, CDR2 SMNVEV (reference sequence). The CDR3 DNA follows: TGTGCCAGCAGTTCAAACCCAGGGGGTGGCTACACCTTC. Its protein is CASSSNPGGGYTF.

This CDR3 is CASSQEGGGTGEAFF. The CDR3 region has the DNA TGCGCCAGCAGCCAAGAAGGGGGGGGTACGGGTGAAGCTTTCTTT. This chain connects TRBV4-1 to TRBJ1-1, with D perhaps TRBD1 (6 bases). V shed 0 bases and J shed 7 bases, with 15 bases lying between them. The CDR3 is 15 residues long. CDR1 is MGHRA and CDR2 is YSYEKL in the germline V gene.